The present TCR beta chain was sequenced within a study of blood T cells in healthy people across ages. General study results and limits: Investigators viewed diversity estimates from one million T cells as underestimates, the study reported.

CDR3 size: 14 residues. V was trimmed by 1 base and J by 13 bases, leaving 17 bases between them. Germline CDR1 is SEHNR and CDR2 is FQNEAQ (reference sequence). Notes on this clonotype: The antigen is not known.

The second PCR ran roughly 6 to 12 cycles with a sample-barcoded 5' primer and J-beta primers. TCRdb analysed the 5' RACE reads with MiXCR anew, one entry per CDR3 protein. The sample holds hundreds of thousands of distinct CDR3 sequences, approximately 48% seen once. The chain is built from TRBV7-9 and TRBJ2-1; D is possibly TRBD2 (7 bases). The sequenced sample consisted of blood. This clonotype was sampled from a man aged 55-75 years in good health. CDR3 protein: CASSLGGGQETQFF. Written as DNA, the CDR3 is TGTGCCAGCAGCTTAGGCGGGGGCCAAGAGACCCAGTTCTTC.